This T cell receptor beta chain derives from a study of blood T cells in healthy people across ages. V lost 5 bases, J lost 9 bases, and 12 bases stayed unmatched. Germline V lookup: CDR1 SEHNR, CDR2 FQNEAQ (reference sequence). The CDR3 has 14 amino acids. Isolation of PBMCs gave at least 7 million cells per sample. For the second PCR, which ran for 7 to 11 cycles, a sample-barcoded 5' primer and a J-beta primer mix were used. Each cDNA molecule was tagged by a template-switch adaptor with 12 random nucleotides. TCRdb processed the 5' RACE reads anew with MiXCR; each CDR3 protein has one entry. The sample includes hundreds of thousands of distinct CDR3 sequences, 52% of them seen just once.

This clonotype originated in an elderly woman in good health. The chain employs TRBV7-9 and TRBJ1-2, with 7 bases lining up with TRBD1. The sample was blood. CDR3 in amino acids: CASSIDRDYGSYTF. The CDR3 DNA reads TGTGCCAGCAGCATAGACAGGGACTACGGAAGCTACACCTTC.